This TCR beta chain was identified in a study of blood T cell repertoires in COVID-19 (dated by TCRdb to the early 2020s). About the investigation overall: The collaborator samples originated in the United States, Italy and Spain and spanned the acute and convalescent phases of COVID-19. The material from the prospective study consisted of cDNA or gDNA derived from T cells, B-cell-depleted T cells, or PBMCs. Deeply sampled blood TCRbeta repertoires from subjects exposed to, actively infected with, or recovered from COVID-19 were included in the dataset. The repertoires were made available in a free public database intended to serve as a resource for research on the immune response to SARS-CoV-2. Samples came from the ongoing ImmuneRACE study (first 160 participants) plus 1,254 subjects from 6 global collaborators. Nearly every sample came with metadata listing a de-identified subject ID, COVID-19 status, age in years and sex. Where available, HLA class I and class II types were taken from metadata supplied by the sample provider and were not determined by assay-based typing.

CDR1 and CDR2 were assigned from the germline V gene as MNHEY and SVGEGT. The CDR3 has 14 amino acids, counting the end cysteine and phenylalanine. The entry retains the CDR3 DNA only, 42 bases that are in frame from base 1. Here V drops 5 bases and J drops 0 bases, and the junction holds 2 bases not matched to any gene. Each collaborating institution followed its own protocols to collect whole blood in K2EDTA tubes. For TCRbeta analysis, collaborators shipped samples in one of three forms: frozen whole blood, isolated PBMCs, or DNA extracted from either of those sample types. The immunoSEQ Assay, a bias-controlled multiplex PCR, was used to amplify TCRbeta CDR3 regions from genomic DNA. Under the source paper's analysis protocol: Within the assay, amplification of reference gene primers was used to estimate how many nucleated cells each sample contained. To quantify the absolute abundance of each unique TCRbeta CDR3 rearrangement, sequence reads were collapsed and filtered. For each sample, productive Simpson clonality was calculated by taking the square root of Simpson's diversity index across productive rearrangements. Held by TCRdb, this immuneACCESS table contains in-frame sequences only and omits some clones. Under half of the omission traces to an unresolved V gene where checked; the cause of the rest is unknown. That table is the source of V, J and clone size, and D and trimming were worked out from the DNA. Across this sample there are 130,000 or so clones, with around 86% seen only once. The top ten hold 2% to 2.5% of the sample.

In the case of this clone: Its antigen is still unknown. No base quality information exists; no much larger clone differs at one position.

The paper as a whole reports these results and caveats: The amount of clinical and demographic metadata varied by source and participant and was provided uncurated.

Sequences were obtained from peripheral blood. This TCR was sampled from a man aged 50-59 years with active COVID-19. Recombination linked TRBV6-2 or TRBV6-3 to TRBJ1-1, with TRBD1 identical over 8 junction bases. The CDR3: CASSRTGLNTEAFF. The sequence in DNA is TGTGCCAGCAGTCGGACAGGGTTGAACACTGAAGCTTTCTTT.